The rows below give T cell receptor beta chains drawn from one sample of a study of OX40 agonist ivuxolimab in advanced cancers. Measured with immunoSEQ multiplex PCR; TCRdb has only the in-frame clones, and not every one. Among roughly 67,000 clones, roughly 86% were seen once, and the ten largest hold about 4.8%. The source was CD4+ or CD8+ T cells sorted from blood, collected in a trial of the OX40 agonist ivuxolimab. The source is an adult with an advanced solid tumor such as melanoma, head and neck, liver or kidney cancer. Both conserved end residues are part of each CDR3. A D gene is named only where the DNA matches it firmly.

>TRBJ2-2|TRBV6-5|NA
CASRYSNTGELFF
TGTGCCAGCAGATATTCGAACACCGGGGAGCTGTTTTTT
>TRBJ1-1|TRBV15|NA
CATSRERGGNTEAFF
TGTGCCACCAGCAGAGAGAGGGGAGGGAACACTGAAGCTTTCTTT
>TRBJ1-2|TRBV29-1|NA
CSDGDTNYGYTF
TGCAGCGACGGGGACACTAACTATGGCTACACCTTC
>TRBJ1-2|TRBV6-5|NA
CASSITGNYGYTF
TGTGCCAGCAGTATTACAGGGAACTATGGCTACACCTTC
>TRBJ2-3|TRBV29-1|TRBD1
CSVEWVRDRGTDTQYF
TGCAGCGTTGAATGGGTCCGGGACAGAGGCACAGATACGCAGTATTTT
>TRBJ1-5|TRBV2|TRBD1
CASSERPGQLGQPQHF
TGTGCCAGCAGTGAAAGACCGGGACAGTTGGGTCAGCCCCAGCATTTT
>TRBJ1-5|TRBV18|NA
CASSPPGNSNQPQHF
TGTGCCAGCTCACCACCGGGCAATAGCAATCAGCCCCAGCATTTT
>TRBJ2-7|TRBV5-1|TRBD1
CASSTQGGSYEQYF
TGCGCCAGCAGCACACAGGGGGGTTCCTACGAGCAGTACTTC
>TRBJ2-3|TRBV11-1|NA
CASSFPGASTDTQYF
TGTGCCAGCAGCTTCCCGGGGGCCAGCACAGATACGCAGTATTTT
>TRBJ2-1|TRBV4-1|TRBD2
CASRDGTSKNEQFF
TGCGCCAGCAGGGACGGGACTAGCAAGAATGAGCAGTTCTTC